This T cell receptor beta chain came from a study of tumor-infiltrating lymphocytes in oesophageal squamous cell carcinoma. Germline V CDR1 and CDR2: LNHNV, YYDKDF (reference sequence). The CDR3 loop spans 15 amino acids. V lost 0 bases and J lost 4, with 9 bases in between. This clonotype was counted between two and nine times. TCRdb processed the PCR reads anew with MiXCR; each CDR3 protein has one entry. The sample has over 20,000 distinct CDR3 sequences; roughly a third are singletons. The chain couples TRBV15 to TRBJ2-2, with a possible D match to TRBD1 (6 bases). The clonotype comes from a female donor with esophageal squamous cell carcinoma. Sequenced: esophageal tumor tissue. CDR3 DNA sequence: TGTGCCACCAGCAGAGAGCAGGGGTTCACCGGGGAGCTGTTTTTT. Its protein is CATSREQGFTGELFF.